A single sample is the source of the 2 T cell receptor beta chains below, sequenced in a study of cytomegalovirus exposure and HLA in healthy donors. Primers: 60 Vbeta forward and 13 Jbeta reverse. Here immunoSEQ multiplex PCR was the method, and the copy in TCRdb shows in-frame clones only, minus some. The sample shows under 150,000 clones, roughly a tenth of them seen only once. Sequencing was carried out using PBMCs. These receptors all come from a male donor in good health and CMV-seronegative.

The gene calls are TRBV6-1 and TRBJ2-7; TRBD2 agrees at 7 bases. This CDR3 is built from 14 residues. Looked up from germline, CDR1 is MNHNS and CDR2 is SASEGT. V lost 6 bases and J lost 2; bases outside the gene matches: 7. CDR3 region: CASSWGGGTYEQYF. In DNA, the CDR3 is TGTGCCAGCAGCTGGGGGGGAGGGACCTACGAGCAGTACTTC.

In its sample, this clone was seen a few times. The chain is built from TRBV2 and TRBJ1-1; TRBD1 might be the D (5 bases). The CDR3 sequence is 15 residues long. Trimming pared 1 base from V and 5 bases from J, leaving 14 bases between. Germline CDR1 is SNHLY and CDR2 is FYNNEI. DNA of the CDR3: TGTGCCAGCAGTGAAGAAGAGCAGGGAAGGACTGAAGCTTTCTTT. Its protein is CASSEEEQGRTEAFF.